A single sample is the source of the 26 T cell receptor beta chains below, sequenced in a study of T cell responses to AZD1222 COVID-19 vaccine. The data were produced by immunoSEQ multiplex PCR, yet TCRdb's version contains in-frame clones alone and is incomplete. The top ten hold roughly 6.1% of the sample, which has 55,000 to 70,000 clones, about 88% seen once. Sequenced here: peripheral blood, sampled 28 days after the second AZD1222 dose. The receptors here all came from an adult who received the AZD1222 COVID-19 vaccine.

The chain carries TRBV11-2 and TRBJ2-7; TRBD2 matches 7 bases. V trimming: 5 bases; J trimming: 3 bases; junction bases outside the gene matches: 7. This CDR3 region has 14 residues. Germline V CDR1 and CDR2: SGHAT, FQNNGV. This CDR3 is CASSPVGEGYEQYF. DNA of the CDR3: TGTGCCAGCAGCCCGGTAGGGGAGGGCTACGAGCAGTACTTC.

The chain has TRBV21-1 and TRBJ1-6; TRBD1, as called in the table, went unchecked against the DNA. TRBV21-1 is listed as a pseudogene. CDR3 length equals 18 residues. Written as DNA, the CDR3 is TGTGCCAGCAGCAAAGGAGTGAGCAGGGGGCTAGATAATTCACCCCTCCACTTT. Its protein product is CASSKGVSRGLDNSPLHF.

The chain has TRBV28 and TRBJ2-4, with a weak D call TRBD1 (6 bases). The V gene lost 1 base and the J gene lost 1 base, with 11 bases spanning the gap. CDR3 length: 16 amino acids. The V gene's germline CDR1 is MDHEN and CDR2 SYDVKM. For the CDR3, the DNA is TGTGCCAGCAGTTTATTTGGGACATTGGCCAAAAACATTCAGTACTTC. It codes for CASSLFGTLAKNIQYF.

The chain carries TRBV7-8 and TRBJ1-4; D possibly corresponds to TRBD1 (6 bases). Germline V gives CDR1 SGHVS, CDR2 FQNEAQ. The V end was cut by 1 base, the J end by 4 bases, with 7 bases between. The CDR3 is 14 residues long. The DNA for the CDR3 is TGTGCCAGCAGCTTAGGGACAGTTAATGAAAAACTGTTTTTT. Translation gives CASSLGTVNEKLFF.

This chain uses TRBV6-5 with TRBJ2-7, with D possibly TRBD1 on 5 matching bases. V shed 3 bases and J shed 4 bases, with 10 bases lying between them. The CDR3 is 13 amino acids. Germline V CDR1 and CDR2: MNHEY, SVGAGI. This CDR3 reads CASSYSGAYEQYF. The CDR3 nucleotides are TGTGCCAGCAGTTATAGTGGGGCGTACGAGCAGTACTTC.

The CDR3 DNA sequence: TGTGCCCTTAAGTCCCAGGGGGACGGATACGAGCAGTACTTC. It yields the protein CALKSQGDGYEQYF. The chain has TRBV10-3 and TRBJ2-7; 7 nucleotides align to TRBD1. Germline CDR1 is ENHRY and CDR2 is SYGVKD. This CDR3 region has 14 residues. The junction had 14 bases not matched to a gene; V was cut back by 11 bases and J by 4 bases.

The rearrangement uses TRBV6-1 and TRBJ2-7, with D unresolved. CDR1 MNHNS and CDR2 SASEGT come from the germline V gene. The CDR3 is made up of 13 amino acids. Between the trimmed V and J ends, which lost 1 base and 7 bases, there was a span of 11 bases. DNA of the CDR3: TGTGCCAGCAGTGAAGGGGTGGTGGGGGAGCAGTACTTC. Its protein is CASSEGVVGEQYF.

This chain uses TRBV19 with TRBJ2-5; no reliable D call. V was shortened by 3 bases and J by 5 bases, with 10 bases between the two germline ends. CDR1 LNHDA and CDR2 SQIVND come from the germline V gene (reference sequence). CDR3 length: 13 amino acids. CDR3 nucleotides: TGTGCCAGTAGTATTTCTAGAGTGGAGACCCAGTACTTC. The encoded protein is CASSISRVETQYF.

The CDR3 DNA follows: TGTGCCAGGAGGCGGGGTCGCACAGGGAATTCACCCCTCCACTTT. This codes for CARRRGRTGNSPLHF. The chain recombines TRBV2 with TRBJ1-6, with TRBD1 as a possible D gene (6 bases). This CDR3 region has 15 residues. Trimming pared 9 bases from V and 7 bases from J, leaving 19 bases between. In germline, CDR1 is SNHLY, CDR2 FYNNEI.

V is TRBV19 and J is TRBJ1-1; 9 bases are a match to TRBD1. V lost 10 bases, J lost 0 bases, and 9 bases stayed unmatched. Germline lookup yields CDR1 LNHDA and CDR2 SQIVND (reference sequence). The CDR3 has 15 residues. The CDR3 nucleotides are TGTGCCATCCCAAGGACAGGGGTCATGAACACTGAAGCTTTCTTT. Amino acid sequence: CAIPRTGVMNTEAFF.

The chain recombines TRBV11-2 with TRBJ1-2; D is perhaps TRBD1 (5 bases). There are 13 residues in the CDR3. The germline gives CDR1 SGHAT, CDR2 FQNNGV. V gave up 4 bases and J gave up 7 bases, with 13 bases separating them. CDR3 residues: CASSSLGALGYTF. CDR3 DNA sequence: TGTGCCAGCAGCTCCCTAGGGGCGCTTGGCTACACCTTC.

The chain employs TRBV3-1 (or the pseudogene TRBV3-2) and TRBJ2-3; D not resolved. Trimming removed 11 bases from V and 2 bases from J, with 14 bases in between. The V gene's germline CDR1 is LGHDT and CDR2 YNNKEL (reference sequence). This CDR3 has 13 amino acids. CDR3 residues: CAEGAEYTDTQYF. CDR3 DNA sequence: TGTGCCGAAGGTGCGGAGTACACAGATACGCAGTATTTT.

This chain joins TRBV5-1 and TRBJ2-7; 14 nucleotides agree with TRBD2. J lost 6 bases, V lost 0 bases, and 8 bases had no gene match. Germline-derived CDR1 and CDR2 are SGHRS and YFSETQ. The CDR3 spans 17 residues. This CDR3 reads CASSLGFRTSGGSEQYF. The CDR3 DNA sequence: TGCGCCAGCAGCTTGGGGTTCAGGACTAGCGGGGGGTCCGAGCAGTACTTC.

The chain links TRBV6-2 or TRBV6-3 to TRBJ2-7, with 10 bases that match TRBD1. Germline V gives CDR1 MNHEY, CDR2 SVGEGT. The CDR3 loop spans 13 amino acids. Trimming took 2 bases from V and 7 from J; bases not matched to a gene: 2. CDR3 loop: CASSYGTGEEQYF. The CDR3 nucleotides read TGTGCCAGCAGTTACGGGACAGGGGAAGAGCAGTACTTC.

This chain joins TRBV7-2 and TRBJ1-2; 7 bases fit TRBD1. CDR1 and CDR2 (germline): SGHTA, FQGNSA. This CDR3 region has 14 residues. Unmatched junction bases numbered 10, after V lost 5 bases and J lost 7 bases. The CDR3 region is CASSPEQGRRGYTF. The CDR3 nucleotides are TGTGCCAGCAGCCCAGAACAGGGGAGGCGTGGCTACACCTTC.

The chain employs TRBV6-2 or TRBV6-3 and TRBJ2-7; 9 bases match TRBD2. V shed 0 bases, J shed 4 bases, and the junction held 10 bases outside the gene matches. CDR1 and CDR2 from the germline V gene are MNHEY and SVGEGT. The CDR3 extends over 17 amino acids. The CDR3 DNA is TGTGCCAGCAGTTACTCGAAGGTTGGACTAGCGATGTACGAGCAGTACTTC. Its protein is CASSYSKVGLAMYEQYF.

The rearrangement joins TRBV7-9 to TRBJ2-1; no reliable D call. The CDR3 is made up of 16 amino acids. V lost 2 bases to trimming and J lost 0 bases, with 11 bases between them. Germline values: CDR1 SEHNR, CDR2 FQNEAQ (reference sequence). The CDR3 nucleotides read TGTGCCAGCAGCTTAAAGAGCTCAAGCTCCTACAATGAGCAGTTCTTC. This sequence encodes CASSLKSSSSYNEQFF.

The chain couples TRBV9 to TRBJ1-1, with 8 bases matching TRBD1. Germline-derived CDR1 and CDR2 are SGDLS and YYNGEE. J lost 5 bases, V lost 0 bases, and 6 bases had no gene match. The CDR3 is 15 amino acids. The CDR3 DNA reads TGTGCCAGCAGCGTAGACGGACAGGGTGGGACTGAAGCTTTCTTT. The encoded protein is CASSVDGQGGTEAFF.

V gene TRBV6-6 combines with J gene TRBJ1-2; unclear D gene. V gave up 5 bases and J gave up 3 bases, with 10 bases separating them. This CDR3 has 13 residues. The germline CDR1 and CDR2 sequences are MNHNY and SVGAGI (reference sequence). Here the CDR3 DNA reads TGTGCCAGCAGTCAAGGGCAGCACTATGGCTACACCTTC. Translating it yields CASSQGQHYGYTF.

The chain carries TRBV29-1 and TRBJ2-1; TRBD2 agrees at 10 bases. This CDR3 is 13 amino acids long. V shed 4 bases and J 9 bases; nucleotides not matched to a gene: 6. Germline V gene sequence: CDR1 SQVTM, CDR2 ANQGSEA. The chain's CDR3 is CSVVSGGAGEQFF. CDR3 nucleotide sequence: TGCAGCGTTGTAAGCGGGGGGGCAGGTGAGCAGTTCTTC.

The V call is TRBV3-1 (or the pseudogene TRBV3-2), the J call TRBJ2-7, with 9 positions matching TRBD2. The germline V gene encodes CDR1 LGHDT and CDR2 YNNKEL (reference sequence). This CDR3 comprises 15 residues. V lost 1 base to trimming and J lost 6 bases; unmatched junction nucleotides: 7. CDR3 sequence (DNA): TGTGCCAGCAGCCAAGGGCTAGCGGGAAATTCCGAGCAGTACTTC. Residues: CASSQGLAGNSEQYF.

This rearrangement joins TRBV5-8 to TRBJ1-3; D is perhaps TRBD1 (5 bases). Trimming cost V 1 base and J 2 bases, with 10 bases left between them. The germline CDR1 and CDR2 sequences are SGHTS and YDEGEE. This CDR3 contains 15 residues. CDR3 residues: CASSLIQGPGNTIYF. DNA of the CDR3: TGTGCCAGCAGCTTGATCCAGGGCCCTGGAAACACCATATATTTT.

CDR3 sequence reads: CASSYNPTGGGAEQYF. For the CDR3, the DNA is TGTGCCAGCAGTTACAACCCGACAGGGGGCGGCGCCGAGCAGTACTTC. The chain combines TRBV6-5 with TRBJ2-7; 10 bases line up with TRBD1. There are 16 residues in the CDR3. Germline V CDR1 and CDR2: MNHEY, SVGAGI. Trimming cost V 2 bases and J 6 bases; bases outside gene matches: 10.

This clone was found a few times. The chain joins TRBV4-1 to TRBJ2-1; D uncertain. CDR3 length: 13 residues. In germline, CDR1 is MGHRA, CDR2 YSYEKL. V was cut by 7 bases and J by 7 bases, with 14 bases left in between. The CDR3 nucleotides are TGCGCCAGCAACCGGCCCGTCCCGAATGAGCAGTTCTTC. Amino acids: CASNRPVPNEQFF.

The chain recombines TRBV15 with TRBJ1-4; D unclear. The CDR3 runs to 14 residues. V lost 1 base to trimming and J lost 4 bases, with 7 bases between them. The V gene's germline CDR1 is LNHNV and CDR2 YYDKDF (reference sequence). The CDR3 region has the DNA TGTGCCACCAGCAGAGGGCAGAGTAATGAAAAACTGTTTTTT. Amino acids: CATSRGQSNEKLFF.

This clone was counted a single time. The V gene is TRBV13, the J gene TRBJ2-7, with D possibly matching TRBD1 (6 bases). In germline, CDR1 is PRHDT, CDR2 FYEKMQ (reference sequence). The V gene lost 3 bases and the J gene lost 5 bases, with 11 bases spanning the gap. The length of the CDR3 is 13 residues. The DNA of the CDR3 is TGTGCCAGCAGCTTGGGGGCTAGAAACGAGCAGTACTTC. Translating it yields CASSLGARNEQYF.